A single sample gave rise to the 5 T cell receptor beta chains below, sequenced in a study of beta chain features in type 1 diabetes. Since all of the isolated RNA was reverse transcribed, expressed TCRB transcripts were what got sequenced. Here immunoSEQ multiplex PCR was the method, and the copy in TCRdb shows in-frame clones only, minus some. The profile shows around 200,000 clones, approximately 13% of them singletons. Sequenced sample: central memory CD4+ T cells from blood. These receptors came from a woman in her late teens or twenties in good health.

V usage is TRBV7-3 and J usage is TRBJ2-3; D call uncertain. The CDR3 length is 12 residues. With 5 bases removed from V and 1 base from J, the gap between germline ends came to 4 bases. CDR1 SGHTA and CDR2 FQGTGA come from the germline V gene. The DNA for the CDR3 is TGTGCCAGCAGCCATCGCACAGATACGCAGTATTTT. It specifies CASSHRTDTQYF.

The sample holds a few counts of this clone. The V and J genes are TRBV4-2 and TRBJ2-7; D is possibly TRBD2 (6 bases). This CDR3 is 17 amino acids long. Germline V gene data show CDR1 as LGHNA and CDR2 as YNFKEQ. Trimming pared 0 bases from V and 2 bases from J, leaving 17 bases between. In nucleotides, the CDR3 is TGTGCCAGCAGCCAAGAGGGGAGGACAAATCTTCCCTACGAGCAGTACTTC. As protein: CASSQEGRTNLPYEQYF.

Only a few counts were recorded for this clone. The V gene is TRBV6-5, the J gene TRBJ2-1, with 9 bases matching TRBD2. Germline V gene data show CDR1 as MNHEY and CDR2 as SVGAGI. The V and J ends lost 1 base and 15 bases, in that order; junction bases with no gene match: 7. This CDR3 has 13 amino acids. The CDR3 sequence is CASSYYVSGSLFF. The CDR3 DNA reads as TGTGCCAGCAGTTACTATGTTAGCGGGAGCCTGTTCTTC.

The chain links TRBV10-2 to TRBJ2-7; TRBD2 aligns across 11 bases. The trim removed 8 bases at V and 9 bases at J, leaving 9 bases unmatched. Germline V gives CDR1 WSHSY, CDR2 SAAADI. The CDR3 is 13 amino acids. The CDR3 region has the DNA TGCGCCAGCCTCCCTCGGACTAGCGGGTGGCAGTACTTC. Amino acid sequence: CASLPRTSGWQYF.

This clone was seen only a few times. This chain uses TRBV11-2 with TRBJ2-5, with TRBD1 identical over 7 bases. The J segment lost 2 bases and the V segment lost 5 bases, leaving 2 bases of the junction unmatched. This CDR3 comprises 13 residues. Germline V lookup: CDR1 SGHAT, CDR2 FQNNGV. The CDR3 nucleotides read TGTGCCAGCAGCATGGGACAGCAAGAGACCCAGTACTTC. Translated, it gives CASSMGQQETQYF. Full variable domain (missing parts from reference TRBV11-2 and TRBJ2-5): EAGVAQSPRYKIIEKRQSVAFWCNPISGHATLYWYQQILGQGPKLLIQFQNNGVVDDSQLPKDRFSAERLKGVDSTLKIQPAKLEDSAVYLCASSMGQQETQYFGPGTRLLVL.